These T cell receptor beta chains were read from a single sample in a study of T cells after yellow fever vaccination. MiXCR was run by TCRdb on the 5' RACE reads, yielding one entry per CDR3 protein. This table has hundreds of thousands of distinct CDR3 sequences, approximately 13% appearing once. Sequenced here: CD4+ T cells sorted from PBMCs, sampled 15 days after the yellow fever booster vaccination. The origin of the receptors is a man aged 18 to 35 who received the YFV17D yellow fever vaccine. Both conserved end residues are part of each CDR3. D genes are given only for firm matches. Where a row states a size, it is once, few, many or the class of an expanded clone; other rows omit it.

>15|TRBJ2-5|TRBV2|-|TRBD1
CASSERDRGEETQYF
TGTGCCAGCAGTGAGAGGGACAGGGGAGAAGAGACCCAGTACTTC
>17|TRBJ2-2|TRBV3-1|few|-
CASSQEAWASDTGELFF
TGTGCCAGCAGCCAAGAAGCATGGGCTAGCGACACCGGGGAGCTGTTTTTT
>12|TRBJ1-2|TRBV20-1|few|TRBD1
CSARRQGASFVF
TGCAGTGCCCGTCGACAGGGGGCGAGCTTCGTCTTC
>16|TRBJ1-2|TRBV18|few|TRBD1
CASSPARGGQGVGYTF
TGTGCCAGCTCACCCGCACGGGGAGGACAGGGTGTCGGCTACACCTTC
>14|TRBJ1-2|TRBV20-1|-|-
CSARDSVARDSYTF
TGCAGTGCTAGAGATTCAGTCGCAAGGGACAGCTACACCTTC
>13|TRBJ2-7|TRBV4-1|-|TRBD1
CASSRGTGHEQYF
TGCGCCAGCAGCCGAGGGACAGGACACGAGCAGTACTTC
>13|TRBJ1-2|TRBV20-1|-|TRBD1
CSARDYRGGGYTF
TGCAGTGCTAGAGATTACAGGGGAGGAGGCTACACCTTC
>14|TRBJ1-1|TRBV20-1|-|TRBD1
CSASRGAGNTEAFF
TGCAGTGCTAGCAGGGGGGCGGGGAACACTGAAGCTTTCTTT
>16|TRBJ1-4|TRBV24-1|-|TRBD1
CATSDSTGTGNEKLFF
TGTGCCACCAGTGACTCTACCGGGACAGGTAATGAAAAACTGTTTTTT
>16|TRBJ2-5|TRBV15|few|-
CATSRDLSNPRETQYF
TGTGCCACCAGCAGAGATCTGTCTAACCCTCGAGAGACCCAGTACTTC
>16|TRBJ1-2|TRBV6-5|-|-
CASTPLGARRGEGYTF
TGTGCCAGCACCCCACTCGGCGCCAGGAGAGGTGAGGGCTACACCTTC
>16|TRBJ2-7|TRBV12-3/TRBV12-4|few|-
CASSSLMRGLSYEQYF
TGTGCCAGCAGTTCCCTGATGCGGGGGCTTTCCTACGAGCAGTACTTC
>11|TRBJ1-2|TRBV29-1|few|-
CSVGTEPGYTF
TGCAGCGTTGGGACAGAGCCTGGCTACACCTTC
>16|TRBJ2-3|TRBV5-1|few|-
CASSARGFTGVNTQYF
TGCGCCAGCAGCGCTAGAGGCTTTACTGGGGTCAATACGCAGTATTTT
>14|TRBJ1-1|TRBV12-3/TRBV12-4|few|TRBD1
CASSFRQGSGEAFF
TGTGCCAGCAGTTTCAGACAGGGGTCTGGTGAAGCTTTCTTT
>14|TRBJ2-3|TRBV5-1|-|-
CASSDPQGADTQYF
TGCGCCAGCAGCGACCCCCAGGGCGCAGATACGCAGTATTTT
>16|TRBJ1-1|TRBV28|many|TRBD1
CASSLWADRGNTEAFF
TGTGCCAGCAGTTTATGGGCCGACAGGGGGAACACTGAAGCTTTCTTT
>15|TRBJ1-3|TRBV7-2|once|TRBD1
CASRYQGASGNTIYF
TGTGCCAGCAGATACCAGGGGGCCTCTGGAAACACCATATATTTT
>12|TRBJ2-3|TRBV19|-|-
CASSIREDTQYF
TGTGCCAGTAGTATACGCGAGGATACGCAGTATTTT
>15|TRBJ2-3|TRBV7-3|-|-
CASSQNAASPDTQYF
TGTGCCAGCAGCCAAAACGCGGCTAGCCCAGATACGCAGTATTTT
>12|TRBJ1-2|TRBV10-1|few|-
CASSESTSPQTF
TGCGCCAGCAGTGAGTCGACCAGTCCGCAAACCTTC
>16|TRBJ2-3|TRBV24-1|-|-
CATSDPTGTNTDTQYF
TGTGCCACCAGTGATCCTACCGGGACAAACACAGATACGCAGTATTTT
>14|TRBJ1-3|TRBV11-2|many|-
CASSQQFSGNTIYF
TGTGCCAGCAGCCAACAATTCTCTGGAAACACCATATATTTT
>13|TRBJ1-2|TRBV24-1|many|-
CATSDIQDYGYTF
TGTGCCACCAGTGACATACAGGACTATGGCTACACCTTC
>18|TRBJ2-3|TRBV10-3|few|TRBD1
CAISELGQGTALTDTQYF
TGTGCCATCAGTGAGTTGGGACAGGGGACGGCGTTAACAGATACGCAGTATTTT
>12|TRBJ2-7|TRBV11-2|few|-
CASRVSPYEQYF
TGTGCCAGCAGGGTAAGCCCCTATGAGCAGTACTTC
>16|TRBJ2-7|TRBV7-2|-|TRBD2
CASSSGLAGETREQYF
TGTGCCAGCAGCTCTGGACTAGCGGGGGAGACGCGGGAGCAGTACTTC
>14|TRBJ2-3|TRBV19|-|TRBD1
CASSVGQDTDTQYF
TGTGCCAGTAGTGTCGGACAGGACACAGATACGCAGTATTTT
>14|TRBJ2-5|TRBV5-1|once|TRBD1
CASSHGQGQETQYF
TGCGCCAGCAGTCATGGACAGGGACAAGAGACCCAGTACTTC